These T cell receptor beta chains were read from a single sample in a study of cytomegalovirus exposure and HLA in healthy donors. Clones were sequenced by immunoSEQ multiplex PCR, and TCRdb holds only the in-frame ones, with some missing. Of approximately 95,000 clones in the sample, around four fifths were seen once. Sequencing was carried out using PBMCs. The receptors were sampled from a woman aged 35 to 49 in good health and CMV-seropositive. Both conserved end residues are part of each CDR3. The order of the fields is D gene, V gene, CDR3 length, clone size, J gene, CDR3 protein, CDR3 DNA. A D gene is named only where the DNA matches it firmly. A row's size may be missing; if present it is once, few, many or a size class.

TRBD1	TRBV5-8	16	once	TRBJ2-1	CASSPGQGAPLNEQFF	TGTGCCAGCAGCCCGGGACAGGGGGCACCACTCAATGAGCAGTTCTTC
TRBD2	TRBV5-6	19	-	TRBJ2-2	CASSSLLGLAGGPTGELFF	TGTGCCAGCAGCTCTCTCCTGGGACTAGCGGGAGGGCCTACCGGGGAGCTGTTTTTT
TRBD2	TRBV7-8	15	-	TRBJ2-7	CASSLVQTSGRIPHF	TGTGCCAGCAGCTTAGTTCAGACTAGCGGGAGGATCCCTCACTTC
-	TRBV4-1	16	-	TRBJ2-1	CASSQVSGSSYNEQFF	TGCGCCAGCAGCCAAGTTTCAGGAAGCTCCTACAATGAGCAGTTCTTC
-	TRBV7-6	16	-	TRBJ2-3	CASSFGTPTLEDTQYF	TGTGCCAGCAGCTTTGGGACTCCGACCCTCGAAGATACGCAGTATTTT
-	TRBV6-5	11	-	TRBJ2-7	CAVRGYYEQYF	TGTGCCGTGCGGGGCTACTACGAGCAGTACTTC
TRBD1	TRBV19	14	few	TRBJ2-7	CASRTGTGGYEQYF	TGTGCCAGTAGGACCGGGACAGGGGGCTACGAGCAGTACTTC
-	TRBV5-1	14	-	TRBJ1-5	CASSLEGLGQPQHF	TGCGCCAGCAGCTTGGAGGGGTTGGGTCAGCCCCAGCATTTT
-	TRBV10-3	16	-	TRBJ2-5	CAISESPTVGLETQYF	TGTGCCATCAGTGAGTCCCCGACAGTAGGATTAGAGACCCAGTACTTC
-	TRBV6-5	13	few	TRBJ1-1	CASSPQGSTEAFF	TGTGCCAGCAGCCCCCAGGGGAGCACTGAAGCTTTCTTT
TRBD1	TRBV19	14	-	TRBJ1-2	CASSVQGSGGGYTF	TGTGCCAGTAGTGTACAGGGGTCGGGCGGCGGCTACACCTTC
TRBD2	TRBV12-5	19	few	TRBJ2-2	CASGLPGLAGGRWTGELFF	TGTGCTAGTGGTTTGCCGGGACTAGCGGGAGGGCGTTGGACCGGGGAGCTGTTTTTT
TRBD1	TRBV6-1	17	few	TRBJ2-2	CASSGFSGTVNTGELFF	TGTGCCAGCAGTGGATTTTCCGGGACAGTAAACACCGGGGAGCTGTTTTTT
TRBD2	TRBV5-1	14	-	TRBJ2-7	CASSLGLAPYEQYF	TGCGCCAGCAGCTTGGGACTAGCGCCTTACGAGCAGTACTTC
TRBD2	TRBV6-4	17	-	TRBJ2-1	CASSVGILAGVSNEQFF	TGTGCCAGCAGTGTCGGGATACTAGCGGGAGTTAGTAATGAGCAGTTCTTC
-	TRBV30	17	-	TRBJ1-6	CAWSLQHRQVGNSPLHF	TGTGCCTGGAGTTTACAACACAGACAGGTTGGTAATTCACCCCTCCACTTT
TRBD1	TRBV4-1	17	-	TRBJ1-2	CASSHRTWTGANYGYTF	TGCGCCAGCAGCCATCGCACCTGGACAGGGGCTAACTATGGCTACACCTTC
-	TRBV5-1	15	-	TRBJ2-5	CASSLAFGGKETQYF	TGCGCCAGCAGCTTGGCCTTTGGCGGGAAAGAGACCCAGTACTTC
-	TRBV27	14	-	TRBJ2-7	CASSLRGTTYEQYF	TGTGCCAGCAGTTTAAGGGGGACAACCTACGAGCAGTACTTC
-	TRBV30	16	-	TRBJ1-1	CAWSPPHRDPNTEAFF	TGTGCCTGGAGTCCCCCTCACAGGGACCCGAACACTGAAGCTTTCTTT
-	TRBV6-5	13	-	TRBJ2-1	CASSARYGNEQFF	TGTGCCAGCAGCGCACGTTACGGCAATGAGCAGTTCTTC
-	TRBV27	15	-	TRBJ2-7	CASSDLGGGRYEQYF	TGTGCCAGCAGTGACCTAGGAGGGGGCCGCTACGAGCAGTACTTC
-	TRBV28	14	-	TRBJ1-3	CASSPPGTGNTIYF	TGTGCCAGCAGTCCTCCCGGGACAGGAAACACCATATATTTT
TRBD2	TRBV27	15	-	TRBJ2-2	CASSRGTSGTGELFF	TGTGCCAGCAGTCGCGGGACTAGCGGGACCGGGGAGCTGTTTTTT
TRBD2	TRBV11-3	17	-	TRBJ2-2	CASSLGTSFTYTGELFF	TGTGCCAGCAGCTTAGGGACTAGCTTTACCTACACCGGGGAGCTGTTTTTT
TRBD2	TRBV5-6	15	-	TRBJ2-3	CASSSPSGATDTQYF	TGTGCCAGCAGCTCACCTAGCGGGGCTACAGATACGCAGTATTTT
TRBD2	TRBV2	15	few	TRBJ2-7	CASSEWTSGTYEQYF	TGTGCCAGCAGTGAATGGACTAGCGGGACCTACGAGCAGTACTTC
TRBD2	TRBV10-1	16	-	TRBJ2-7	CASSESSSGDLYEQYF	TGCGCCAGCAGTGAGTCGAGCAGCGGGGACCTCTACGAGCAGTACTTC
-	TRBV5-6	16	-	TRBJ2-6	CASSYGVHSGANVLTF	TGTGCCAGCAGCTACGGAGTCCACTCTGGGGCCAACGTCCTGACTTTC
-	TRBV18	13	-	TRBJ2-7	CASSLGGVNEQYF	TGTGCCAGCTCACTAGGAGGGGTTAACGAGCAGTACTTC
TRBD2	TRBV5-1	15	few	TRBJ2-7	CASSLGGGSSYEQYF	TGCGCCAGCAGCTTGGGGGGAGGGAGCTCCTACGAGCAGTACTTC
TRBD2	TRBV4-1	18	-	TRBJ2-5	CASSQDPGLAGVGETQYF	TGCGCCAGCAGCCAAGATCCGGGACTAGCGGGAGTTGGTGAGACCCAGTACTTC
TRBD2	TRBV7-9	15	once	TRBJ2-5	CASSPGLADGETQYF	TGTGCCAGCAGCCCGGGACTAGCGGACGGAGAGACCCAGTACTTC